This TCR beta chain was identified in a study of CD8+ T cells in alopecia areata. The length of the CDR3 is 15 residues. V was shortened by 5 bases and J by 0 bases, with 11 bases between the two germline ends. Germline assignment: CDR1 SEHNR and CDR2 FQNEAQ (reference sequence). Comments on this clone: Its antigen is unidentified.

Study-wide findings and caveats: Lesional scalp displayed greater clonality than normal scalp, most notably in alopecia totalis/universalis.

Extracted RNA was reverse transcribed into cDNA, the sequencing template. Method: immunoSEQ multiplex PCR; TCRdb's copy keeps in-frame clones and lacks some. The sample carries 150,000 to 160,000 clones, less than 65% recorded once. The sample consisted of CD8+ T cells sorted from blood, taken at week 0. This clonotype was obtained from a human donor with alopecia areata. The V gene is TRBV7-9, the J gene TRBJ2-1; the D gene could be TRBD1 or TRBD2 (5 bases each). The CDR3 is CASSPAGASYNEQFF. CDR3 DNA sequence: TGTGCCAGCAGCCCCGCCGGGGCCTCCTACAATGAGCAGTTCTTC.